The 30 T cell receptor beta chains in this list originate from one sample, sequenced in a study of cytomegalovirus exposure and HLA in healthy donors. The PCR had 60 Vbeta and 13 Jbeta primers. Measured with immunoSEQ multiplex PCR; TCRdb has only the in-frame clones, and not every one. The table records about 110,000 clones, under 85% of them present only once. The specimen was PBMCs. The receptors stem from a young man in good health and CMV-seropositive.

The chain carries TRBV18 and TRBJ1-1; 7 bases are shared with TRBD1. The J segment lost 7 bases and the V segment lost 2 bases, leaving 4 bases of the junction unmatched. CDR3 size: 13 residues. Germline values: CDR1 KGHSH, CDR2 LQKENI. The CDR3 bases are TGTGCCAGCTCACCAACAGGGGACCATGAAGCTTTCTTT. Translation gives CASSPTGDHEAFF.

This chain links TRBV18 with TRBJ2-1; 7 bases align to TRBD2. CDR1 and CDR2 (germline): KGHSH, LQKENI. The CDR3 consists of 14 residues. Trimming at V came to 3 bases and at J to 4 bases, leaving 3 bases not matched to a gene. Here the CDR3 reads CASSPGGEYNEQFF. CDR3 bases: TGTGCCAGCTCACCGGGGGGGGAATACAATGAGCAGTTCTTC. Based on the CDR3 plus reference TRBV18 and TRBJ2-1, the full variable domain is NAGVMQNPRHLVRRRGQEARLRCSPMKGHSHVYWYRQLPEEGLKFMVYLQKENIIDESGMPKERFSAEFPKEGPSILRIQQVVRGDSAAYFCASSPGGEYNEQFFGPGTRLTVL.

This clone was seen a single time. The J gene is TRBJ2-7, the V gene TRBV10-1, with a weak D call TRBD1 (6 bases). This CDR3 has 11 residues. Germline values: CDR1 WNHNN, CDR2 SYGVQD (reference sequence). V was clipped by 6 bases and J by 3 bases, with 6 bases between them. CDR3 sequence reads: CASSRGYEQYF. The CDR3 DNA sequence: TGCGCCAGCAGCAGGGGCTACGAGCAGTACTTC.

The rearrangement links TRBV27 to TRBJ1-2; perhaps TRBD1 as D (5 bases). Germline CDR1 reads MNHEY; CDR2 reads SMNVEV (reference sequence). The CDR3 is 16 residues long. Trimming took off 3 bases at V and 5 bases at J, with 19 bases between the two ends. CDR3 amino acids: CASSFFLRGGRYGYTF. The CDR3 DNA sequence: TGTGCCAGCAGTTTTTTCCTAAGGGGAGGGCGGTATGGCTACACCTTC.

The CDR3 nucleotides read TGTGCCAGCAGCTCGCCCGGGACTAGCGTCGGAAGGGAGCAGTTCTTC. Amino acid sequence: CASSSPGTSVGREQFF. This chain joins TRBV9 and TRBJ2-1, with TRBD2 matching 10 bases. The V and J ends lost 4 bases and 10 bases, in that order; junction bases with no gene match: 14. This CDR3 region has 16 residues. Germline loops: CDR1 SGDLS, CDR2 YYNGEE.

This chain joins TRBV13 and TRBJ1-1; no clear D gene. V was pared by 3 bases and J by 2 bases, with 13 bases between. The CDR3 loop spans 15 amino acids. The germline CDR1 and CDR2 sequences are PRHDT and FYEKMQ (reference sequence). CDR3 protein: CASSFGVGRNTEAFF. CDR3 nucleotide sequence: TGTGCCAGCAGCTTCGGGGTAGGACGAAACACTGAAGCTTTCTTT. Together with reference TRBV13 and TRBJ1-1, the CDR3 gives the full variable domain: AAGVIQSPRHLIKEKRETATLKCYPIPRHDTVYWYQQGPGQDPQFLISFYEKMQSDKGSIPDRFSAQQFSDYHSELNMSSLELGDSALYFCASSFGVGRNTEAFFGQGTRLTVV.

Details on this clone: A junction end diverges from the germline sequence, so it may reflect a read error. The rearrangement links TRBV19 to TRBJ1-2; D might be TRBD1 (6 bases). The CDR3 loop spans 16 amino acids. Germline-derived CDR1 and CDR2 are LNHDA and SQIVND (reference sequence). In DNA form, the CDR3 reads TGTGCCAGTAGTATTGCGGGGGCAGGGCTCCGCTATGGCTACCCCTTC. Translation gives CASSIAGAGLRYGYPF.

This clone is a singleton in its sample. The V and J genes are TRBV11-2 and TRBJ1-3; D might be TRBD1 (5 bases). Germline V gene lookup returns CDR1 SGHAT and CDR2 FQNNGV. The CDR3 has 16 amino acids. The V end lost 1 base, the J end lost 0 bases, and 10 bases lay between the germline ends. The CDR3 region is CASSLATASSGNTIYF. In nucleotides, the CDR3 is TGTGCCAGCAGCTTAGCGACAGCTTCCTCTGGAAACACCATATATTTT.

This clone was recorded once. The J gene is TRBJ1-1, the V gene TRBV2, with D unresolved. The CDR3 has 14 residues. Trimming cost V 8 bases and J 0 bases, with 13 bases left between them. From germline, CDR1 is SNHLY and CDR2 FYNNEI. The CDR3 DNA reads TGTGCCAGCGGTAACAGACGCATGAACACTGAAGCTTTCTTT. This codes for CASGNRRMNTEAFF.

The rearrangement joins TRBV7-6 to TRBJ2-7; D gene ambiguous. The germline gives CDR1 SGHVS, CDR2 FNYEAQ. This CDR3 comprises 11 residues. The ends were cut back, 5 bases at V and 1 base at J, with 3 bases in the middle. The CDR3 spells CASSPSYEQYF. DNA for the CDR3: TGTGCCAGCAGCCCATCCTACGAGCAGTACTTC.

The CDR3 nucleotides read TGTGCCAGCAGTGAATCATTTGGGCTATTGACGCAGTATTTT. The encoded protein is CASSESFGLLTQYF. The chain uses TRBV25-1 and TRBJ2-3; D is uncertain. The CDR3 has 14 residues. The germline CDR1 and CDR2 sequences are MGHDK and SYGVNS. Trimming took 1 base from V and 9 from J, leaving 14 bases between them.

On this clone itself: Germline is not matched at one junction end, which may reflect a read error. The V call is TRBV5-1, the J call TRBJ1-2; D not resolved. Germline V lookup: CDR1 SGHRS, CDR2 YFSETQ. The CDR3 covers 14 residues. The CDR3 loop is CASSLAEVQNGYPF. DNA for the CDR3: TGCGCCAGCAGCTTGGCCGAGGTCCAAAATGGCTACCCCTTC.

This rearrangement joins TRBV2 to TRBJ1-6, with 9 nucleotides matching TRBD1. Germline values: CDR1 SNHLY, CDR2 FYNNEI. Germline trimming cut 6 bases from V and 10 bases from J; bases unmatched to any gene: 13. The CDR3 spans 16 residues. For the CDR3, the DNA is TGTGCCAGCAGGGATAGGACAGGGGCAACGGGCTCACCCCTCCACTTT. Its translation: CASRDRTGATGSPLHF.

The CDR3 DNA follows: TGTGCCTGGAGTGCCGGGGGGCCGGCCGAGCAGTACTTC. This sequence encodes CAWSAGGPAEQYF. The gene calls are TRBV30 and TRBJ2-5; tentatively, D is TRBD2 (7 bases). The tail of the sequence fits TRBJ2-7 better, so the J call may be wrong. Germline-derived CDR1 and CDR2 are GTSNPN and SVGIG (reference sequence). The CDR3 has 13 amino acids.

As to this clone: With a much larger clone just one base away, this may be a read error. The CDR3 sequence: CASRGQGGTEAFF. CDR3 sequence (DNA): TGTGCCAGCAGGGGACAGGGGGGCACTGAAGCTTTCTTT. The chain employs TRBV6-6 and TRBJ1-1; 11 bases agree with TRBD1. V shed 6 bases and J 4 bases; nucleotides not matched to a gene: 1. The CDR3 contains 13 residues. The germline V gene has CDR1 MNHNY and CDR2 SVGAGI (reference sequence).

The rearrangement uses TRBV4-3 and TRBJ2-5; D possibly corresponds to TRBD2 (5 bases). V shed 1 base and J shed 2 bases, with 11 bases lying between them. Germline-derived CDR1 and CDR2 are LGHNA and YSLEER. The CDR3 contains 15 residues. In nucleotides, the CDR3 is TGCGCCAGCAGCCAAGTAATAGCGACGCAAGAGACCCAGTACTTC. The encoded protein is CASSQVIATQETQYF.

This clone showed up just once. The gene calls are TRBV5-1 and TRBJ1-6; D gene ambiguous. This CDR3 has 13 residues. From germline, CDR1 is SGHRS and CDR2 YFSETQ. Trimming stripped 4 bases from V and 7 bases from J, with 9 bases between. The CDR3 spells CASSTIFNSPLHF. CDR3 nucleotides: TGCGCCAGCAGCACTATATTCAATTCACCCCTCCACTTT.

This clone was observed a single time. This chain joins TRBV19 and TRBJ2-7; 8 nucleotides agree with TRBD1. Germline loops: CDR1 LNHDA, CDR2 SQIVND (reference sequence). J gave up 3 bases and V 4 bases, and 8 bases lay outside the gene matches. The CDR3 consists of 15 residues. CDR3 DNA: TGTGCCAGTAGTACCGGACAGGGTAGAGGCTACGAGCAGTACTTC. Protein product: CASSTGQGRGYEQYF.

J is TRBJ1-4 and V is TRBV6-1; D is unresolved. Germline-derived CDR1 and CDR2 are MNHNS and SASEGT. Trimming cost V 3 bases and J 0 bases, with 8 bases left between them. This CDR3 spans 15 amino acids. CDR3 region: CASSDVSATNEKLFF. CDR3 DNA sequence: TGTGCCAGCAGTGATGTCTCCGCAACTAATGAAAAACTGTTTTTT.

This clone was counted many times. V is TRBV4-2 and J is TRBJ1-1, with D possibly matching TRBD1 (6 bases). Germline values: CDR1 LGHNA, CDR2 YNFKEQ. Trimming left V 3 bases short and J 1 base short, with 21 bases between. This CDR3 has 18 residues. CDR3 DNA sequence: TGTGCCAGCAGCCAGCTACCTGGGGGGGCGCGGGCGAACACTGAAGCTTTCTTT. Protein: CASSQLPGGARANTEAFF.

The chain joins TRBV28 to TRBJ2-1; possible D gene TRBD2, 6 bases. The V and J ends lost 7 bases and 1 base respectively, with 14 bases between them. The CDR3 has 15 amino acids. CDR1 is MDHEN and CDR2 is SYDVKM in the germline V gene. CDR3 bases: TGTGCCAGCAACACGATCGGGGGTTCCTACAATGAGCAGTTCTTC. Protein product: CASNTIGGSYNEQFF.

V gene TRBV5-6 combines with J gene TRBJ1-1; 7 bases fit TRBD1. The CDR3 contains 14 residues. The junction had 7 bases not matched to a gene; V was cut back by 4 bases and J by 4 bases. Germline values: CDR1 SGHDT, CDR2 YYEEEE. CDR3 sequence: CASSMTGIGTEAFF. The CDR3 DNA sequence: TGTGCCAGCAGCATGACAGGGATCGGCACTGAAGCTTTCTTT. The variable domain in full, completed from reference TRBV5-6 and TRBJ1-1, reads DAGVTQSPTHLIKTRGQQVTLRCSPKSGHDTVSWYQQALGQGPQFIFQYYEEEERQRGNFPDRFSGHQFPNYSSELNVNALLLGDSALYLCASSMTGIGTEAFFGQGTRLTVV.

The V and J genes are TRBV6-6 and TRBJ2-1; possibly TRBD1 for D (6 bases). Germline lookup yields CDR1 MNHNY and CDR2 SVGAGI (reference sequence). The CDR3 covers 15 residues. Between the trimmed V and J ends, which lost 2 bases and 5 bases, there was a span of 13 bases. CDR3 sequence reads: CASSYPQGKDNEQFF. DNA for the CDR3: TGTGCCAGCAGTTACCCGCAGGGGAAGGACAATGAGCAGTTCTTC.

The V call is TRBV7-3, the J call TRBJ1-1, with a weak D call TRBD1 (5 bases). V lost 0 bases and J 3 bases, leaving 8 bases between the germline ends. The germline V gene has CDR1 SGHTA and CDR2 FQGTGA. There are 14 residues in the CDR3. The CDR3 sequence: CASSLTLGDTEAFF. The CDR3 nucleotides read TGTGCCAGCAGCTTAACTCTAGGGGACACTGAAGCTTTCTTT. The full variable domain, rest sourced from reference TRBV7-3 and TRBJ1-1, is GAGVSQTPSNKVTEKGKYVELRCDPISGHTALYWYRQSLGQGPEFLIYFQGTGAADDSGLPNDRFFAVRPEGSVSTLKIQRTERGDSAVYLCASSLTLGDTEAFFGQGTRLTVV.

J is TRBJ2-7 and V is TRBV11-2; D is possibly TRBD1 (6 bases). The germline V and J ends were trimmed by 4 bases and 0 bases, with 10 bases remaining between them. The germline V gene has CDR1 SGHAT and CDR2 FQNNGV. The CDR3 length is 14 residues. The CDR3 bases are TGTGCCAGCAGCTATACAGGGACCTCCTACGAGCAGTACTTC. Protein: CASSYTGTSYEQYF. Variable domain in full (rest from reference TRBV11-2 and TRBJ2-7): EAGVAQSPRYKIIEKRQSVAFWCNPISGHATLYWYQQILGQGPKLLIQFQNNGVVDDSQLPKDRFSAERLKGVDSTLKIQPAKLEDSAVYLCASSYTGTSYEQYFGPGTRLTVT.

The table lists this clone with a few counts. The DNA of the CDR3 is TGTGCCAGCAGCAAATCCACAGTGTCGGGGGGGAGCACTGAAGCTTTCTTT. As protein: CASSKSTVSGGSTEAFF. V usage is TRBV21-1 and J usage is TRBJ1-1. TRBV21-1 is termed a pseudogene. The CDR3 runs to 17 residues.

This sequence joins TRBV5-4 and TRBJ2-5; D is unresolved. The CDR3 consists of 14 residues. V lost 0 bases and J 1 base, leaving 7 bases between the germline ends. Looked up from germline, CDR1 is SGHNT and CDR2 is YYREEE (reference sequence). The CDR3 bases are TGTGCCAGCAGCTTGGCGGCAGGCCAAGAGACCCAGTACTTC. Protein product: CASSLAAGQETQYF.

The chain is built from TRBV4-3 and TRBJ1-2, with TRBD1 matching over 7 bases. The CDR3 length is 15 residues. Germline trimming cut 0 bases from V and 7 bases from J; bases unmatched to any gene: 8. Per germline, CDR1 LGHNA and CDR2 YSLEER. The CDR3 here is CASSQDKGGRRGYTF. The DNA for the CDR3 is TGCGCCAGCAGCCAAGATAAAGGGGGCCGGCGTGGCTACACCTTC.

The chain recombines TRBV7-9 with TRBJ1-2, with D perhaps TRBD1 (6 bases). CDR1 is SEHNR, CDR2 FQNEAQ, per germline (reference sequence). The CDR3 extends over 13 amino acids. With 3 bases removed from V and 7 bases from J, the gap between germline ends came to 12 bases. This CDR3 reads CASSLGDMSGYTF. CDR3 coding DNA: TGTGCCAGCAGCTTGGGGGACATGAGTGGCTACACCTTC.

This chain links TRBV5-1 with TRBJ1-3, with 10 bases aligning to TRBD1. After removal of 7 bases from V and 0 bases from J, the junction contained 1 base not matched to a gene. CDR1 is SGHRS, CDR2 YFSETQ, per germline. This CDR3 is built from 14 residues. CDR3 sequence reads: CASGQGDSGNTIYF. CDR3 bases: TGCGCCAGCGGACAGGGGGACTCTGGAAACACCATATATTTT.